This T cell receptor beta chain appears in the sequencing data of a study of T cell repertoires in cytomegalovirus infection. The wider study: Shared public TCR beta signatures pointed to both CMV infection and a matching HLA type. Findings and caveats of the study: Cumulative public TCR beta family frequency identified CMV carriers with the relevant HLA. In two of eight donors, the top clonotype was HLA-C-restricted CMV-specific.

This clonotype was found many times. Its antigen is still unknown. TCRdb recomputed calls from the reads with MiXCR, one row per CDR3 protein. The sample shows some 77,000 distinct CDR3 sequences, 3% to 4.5% of them seen only once. The CDR3 is made up of 17 amino acids. The germline gives CDR1 SGHTA, CDR2 FQGNSA. V was pared by 2 bases and J by 8 bases, with 22 bases between. The receptor's source is a human donor in good health (CMV status not recorded). Some clones in this sample may be carry-over from other donors' samples. The chain recombines TRBV7-2 with TRBJ2-1; tentative D call: TRBD2 (5 bases). Specimen: PBMCs. For the CDR3, the DNA is TGTGCCAGCAGCTTAAAAGAAGGACTGGGCTTCGGGGATGAGCAGTTCTTC. This codes for CASSLKEGLGFGDEQFF.